One and the same sample provided the 22 T cell receptor beta chains below, sequenced in a study of T cell responses to AZD1222 COVID-19 vaccine (dated by TCRdb to the early 2020s). The library was produced with the immunoSEQ multiplex PCR assay. Held by TCRdb, this immuneACCESS table contains in-frame sequences only and omits some clones. Under half of the omission traces to an unresolved V gene where checked; the cause of the rest is unknown. The record for this sample contains about 140,000 clones. Of the sample, approximately 2% is held by the ten largest clones. The sample's time point label, decoded: baseline before first vaccination. Sequenced: peripheral blood. Receptor source: an adult in good health.

CDR3 amino acids: CASSELGRDFWHQETQYF. CDR3 nucleotide sequence: TGTGCCAGCAGTGAATTAGGCCGCGACTTCTGGCACCAAGAGACCCAGTACTTC. This chain uses TRBV25-1 with TRBJ2-5; D is ambiguous. CDR3 length: 18 residues. Deletions cut 1 base from V and 0 bases from J, with 18 bases between. The germline gives CDR1 MGHDK, CDR2 SYGVNS.

The rearrangement uses TRBV19 and TRBJ2-3, with 10 bases identical to TRBD2. CDR3 length: 18 residues. Germline CDR1 is LNHDA and CDR2 is SQIVND (reference sequence). With V trimmed by 3 bases and J by 2 bases, 11 bases remained unmatched. CDR3 in DNA: TGTGCCAGTAGTATCGGTCTAGCGGGGGATCCGACCACAGATACGCAGTATTTT. This translates into CASSIGLAGDPTTDTQYF.

The chain couples TRBV11-2 to TRBJ2-5; 10 bases fit TRBD1. The ends lost 3 bases at V and 4 bases at J; junction bases unmatched: 5. The CDR3 extends over 15 amino acids. Germline assignment: CDR1 SGHAT and CDR2 FQNNGV. The CDR3: CASSLGTGDIETQYF. CDR3 in DNA: TGTGCCAGCAGCTTGGGGACAGGGGATATAGAGACCCAGTACTTC. Together with reference TRBV11-2 and TRBJ2-5, the CDR3 gives the full variable domain: EAGVAQSPRYKIIEKRQSVAFWCNPISGHATLYWYQQILGQGPKLLIQFQNNGVVDDSQLPKDRFSAERLKGVDSTLKIQPAKLEDSAVYLCASSLGTGDIETQYFGPGTRLLVL.

This chain connects TRBV15 to TRBJ1-2; D is possibly TRBD1 (6 bases). This CDR3 has 14 amino acids. CDR1 and CDR2 from the germline V gene are LNHNV and YYDKDF (reference sequence). V lost 4 bases and J 2 bases, leaving 11 bases between the germline ends. The CDR3 region is CATSTQTGNYGYTF. The DNA for the CDR3 is TGTGCCACCAGCACCCAGACAGGCAACTATGGCTACACCTTC.

The rearrangement links TRBV20-1 to TRBJ1-5; no definite D call. Germline V lookup: CDR1 DFQATT, CDR2 SNEGSKA (reference sequence). The CDR3 loop spans 14 amino acids. Between the trimmed V and J ends, which lost 3 bases and 5 bases, there was a span of 14 bases. This CDR3 reads CSASRGNIDQPQHF. The CDR3 nucleotides read TGCAGTGCTAGTCGAGGTAATATTGATCAGCCCCAGCATTTT.

The J gene is TRBJ1-2, the V gene TRBV6-5; the match to TRBD1 covers 7 bases. The CDR3 sequence is 14 residues long. The germline V gene encodes CDR1 MNHEY and CDR2 SVGAGI. Trimming took 7 bases from V and 3 from J; bases not matched to a gene: 8. The CDR3 sequence: CASNVQGRDYGYTF. In DNA, the CDR3 is TGTGCCAGCAATGTACAGGGGAGGGACTATGGCTACACCTTC.

The chain recombines TRBV7-8 with TRBJ1-5, with D unclear. CDR1 SGHVS and CDR2 FQNEAQ come from the germline V gene. The CDR3 is made up of 14 amino acids. V was trimmed by 5 bases and J by 2 bases, leaving 10 bases between them. The CDR3, as DNA: TGTGCCAGCAGCCAAAGGACGGGCAATCAGCCCCAGCATTTT. This encodes CASSQRTGNQPQHF.

This CDR3 reads CASSPRGGISYTDTQYF. Written as DNA, the CDR3 is TGTGCCAGCAGCCCCCGTGGGGGTATTTCTTACACAGATACGCAGTATTTT. The chain joins TRBV28 to TRBJ2-3; the D call may be TRBD1 or TRBD2 (5 bases each). The CDR3 covers 17 residues. V shed 6 bases and J shed 2 bases, with 21 bases lying between them. The germline CDR1 and CDR2 sequences are MDHEN and SYDVKM.

The chain is built from TRBV5-6 and TRBJ1-2, with D unresolved. V lost 0 bases, J lost 5 bases, and 11 bases lay in between. The CDR3 totals 14 residues. CDR1 and CDR2 from the germline V gene are SGHDT and YYEEEE. The CDR3, as DNA: TGTGCCAGCAGCTTGGGTAGATCAGTTTATGGCTACACCTTC. This gives the protein CASSLGRSVYGYTF.

The chain uses TRBV11-2 and TRBJ1-2, with unresolved D. This CDR3 contains 14 residues. Trimming cost V 5 bases and J 8 bases, with 18 bases left between them. CDR1 and CDR2 from the germline V gene are SGHAT and FQNNGV. As DNA, the CDR3 is TGTGCCAGCAGCCCCCCCGGACGCCTGGAAGGCTACACCTTC. Amino acids: CASSPPGRLEGYTF.

The chain recombines TRBV4-1 with TRBJ1-3; D might be TRBD1 (5 bases). V was pared by 3 bases and J by 0 bases, with 9 bases between. Per germline, CDR1 MGHRA and CDR2 YSYEKL. The CDR3 spans 15 residues. Here the CDR3 reads CASSQADISGNTIYF. DNA of the CDR3: TGCGCCAGCAGCCAGGCGGACATCTCTGGAAACACCATATATTTT.

The rearrangement uses TRBV28 and TRBJ1-2, with TRBD1 matching over 11 bases. Per germline, CDR1 MDHEN and CDR2 SYDVKM. The junction had 4 bases not matched to a gene; V was cut back by 11 bases and J by 2 bases. This CDR3 is built from 13 residues. CDR3 DNA: TGTGCCGGCGGGGACAGGGGGAACTATGGCTACACCTTC. This encodes CAGGDRGNYGYTF.

The V call is TRBV19, the J call TRBJ1-2; D is unresolved. The CDR3 has 14 amino acids. V was trimmed by 7 bases and J by 4 bases, leaving 16 bases between them. Germline V gene sequence: CDR1 LNHDA, CDR2 SQIVND (reference sequence). The CDR3 loop is CASTLEFQVYGYTF. Written as DNA, the CDR3 is TGTGCCAGTACCCTAGAATTCCAGGTCTATGGCTACACCTTC.

V usage is TRBV6-4 and J usage is TRBJ2-7; D is ambiguous. Germline V CDR1 and CDR2: MRHNA, SNTAGT. The CDR3 length is 14 residues. The germline V and J ends were trimmed by 6 bases and 0 bases, with 12 bases remaining between them. The chain's CDR3 is CASRTAWGSYEQYF. CDR3 coding DNA: TGTGCCAGCAGGACTGCCTGGGGCTCCTACGAGCAGTACTTC.

The J gene is TRBJ2-7, the V gene TRBV5-1, with D possibly being TRBD2 (5 bases). The CDR3 is made up of 15 amino acids. CDR1 and CDR2 (germline): SGHRS, YFSETQ. Trimming shortened V by 0 bases and J by 2 bases, and 12 bases separated the two germline ends. The CDR3 DNA sequence: TGCGCCAGCAGCTTGGCCCCGGGGTCCCCCTACGAGCAGTACTTC. Encoded protein: CASSLAPGSPYEQYF.

The chain is built from TRBV6-1 and TRBJ1-1; no clear D. The CDR3 extends over 15 amino acids. V gave up 2 bases and J gave up 4 bases, with 14 bases separating them. Germline V gene data show CDR1 as MNHNS and CDR2 as SASEGT. The CDR3 loop is CASSESSWGSTEAFF. In DNA, the CDR3 is TGTGCCAGCAGTGAATCAAGTTGGGGTAGCACTGAAGCTTTCTTT.

The genes are TRBV25-1 and TRBJ2-2; perhaps TRBD1 as D (6 bases). The V gene's germline CDR1 is MGHDK and CDR2 SYGVNS. Trimming pared 11 bases from V and 1 base from J, leaving 14 bases between. The CDR3 length is 14 residues. CDR3: CASRGQGNTGELFF. Written as DNA, the CDR3 is TGTGCCTCCAGGGGCCAGGGGAACACCGGGGAGCTGTTTTTT. Looking up the rest from reference TRBV25-1 and TRBJ2-2 gives the full variable domain: EADIYQTPRYLVIGTGKKITLECSQTMGHDKMYWYQQDPGMELHLIHYSYGVNSTEKGDLSSESTVSRIRTEHFPLTLESARPSHTSQYLCASRGQGNTGELFFGEGSRLTVL.

The V and J genes are TRBV6-5 and TRBJ1-1; D is ambiguous. The germline V and J ends were trimmed by 7 bases and 0 bases, with 12 bases remaining between them. The CDR3 consists of 14 residues. From germline, CDR1 is MNHEY and CDR2 SVGAGI. The CDR3 is CASTTPWMNTEAFF. The CDR3 DNA follows: TGTGCCAGCACCACCCCCTGGATGAACACTGAAGCTTTCTTT.

This sequence joins TRBV6-4 and TRBJ2-3; 7 bases align to TRBD2. V lost 0 bases and J lost 0; bases outside the gene matches: 0. CDR1 is MRHNA, CDR2 SNTAGT, per germline. There are 15 residues in the CDR3. This CDR3 reads CASSDSAGSTDTQYF. As DNA, the CDR3 is TGTGCCAGCAGTGACTCAGCGGGGAGCACAGATACGCAGTATTTT.

The chain links TRBV12-3 or TRBV12-4 to TRBJ1-1; D is unclear. Trimming stripped 3 bases from V and 2 bases from J, with 1 base between. This CDR3 comprises 11 residues. The CDR3 region is CASSFNTEAFF. CDR3 sequence (DNA): TGTGCCAGCAGTTTTAACACTGAAGCTTTCTTT.

This sequence joins TRBV6-2 or TRBV6-3 and TRBJ2-7; D is unresolved. This CDR3 has 15 amino acids. The V end lost 2 bases, the J end lost 2 bases, and 13 bases lay between the germline ends. Per germline, CDR1 MNHEY and CDR2 SVGEGT. CDR3 residues: CASSYGLTPAYEQYF. The DNA for the CDR3 is TGTGCCAGCAGTTACGGGCTTACCCCCGCCTACGAGCAGTACTTC.

The chain combines TRBV5-6 with TRBJ2-5; TRBD1 is a possible D gene (6 bases). V dropped 0 bases and J dropped 4 bases, with 19 bases sitting between them. The CDR3 is made up of 17 amino acids. Per germline, CDR1 SGHDT and CDR2 YYEEEE. Written as DNA, the CDR3 is TGTGCCAGCAGCTTGGTGACAGGTGGAGCTCAGAGAGAGACCCAGTACTTC. Translation gives CASSLVTGGAQRETQYF.